This TCR beta chain appears in the sequencing data of a study of cytomegalovirus exposure and HLA in healthy donors. Use of 60 Vbeta and 13 Jbeta primers characterized the PCR. TCRdb keeps only in-frame clones here, not all; method: immunoSEQ multiplex PCR. This table has about 150,000 clones, 80% to 90% appearing once. Germline values: CDR1 LGHNT, CDR2 FRNRAP. This CDR3 spans 16 amino acids. V was clipped by 4 bases and J by 0 bases, with 14 bases between them. The sequence was collected from a woman between 18 and 29 years old in good health and CMV-seronegative. Sequencing was performed on PBMCs. The rearrangement links TRBV12-5 to TRBJ2-3; D possibly corresponds to TRBD1 (6 bases). CDR3 sequence: CASGSSGTYSTDTQYF. As DNA, the CDR3 is TGTGCTAGTGGTTCGTCCGGGACATACAGCACAGATACGCAGTATTTT.